This entry is about one TCR beta chain. These data belong to a study of blood T cell repertoires in COVID-19. Study-level background: COVID-19 samples, acute and convalescent, were from the United States, Italy and Spain. Sources were T cells, B-cell-depleted T cells, or PBMCs; the material itself was cDNA or gDNA.

The CDR3 is 14 amino acids. In germline, CDR1 is SGHRS, CDR2 YFSETQ. With 0 bases removed from V and 2 bases from J, the gap between germline ends came to 9 bases. Source study methods: Reference gene primers were amplified, and this amplification served to estimate nucleated cell counts. Only in-frame clones appear in the TCRdb table, and some are missing; sequencing was by immunoSEQ multiplex PCR. Clone size and V and J calls were adopted from that table, with D and trimming inferred from the DNA. Here the sample spans over 250,000 clones, roughly 88% being singletons. The rearrangement uses TRBV5-1 and TRBJ2-7, with D maybe TRBD1 (5 bases). The specimen sequenced was peripheral blood. The TCR comes from a woman aged 25-40 years with acute or convalescent COVID-19. This chain's CDR3 is CASSLEAGPYEQYF. CDR3 DNA sequence: TGCGCCAGCAGCTTGGAAGCAGGGCCCTACGAGCAGTACTTC.